The rows below give T cell receptor beta chains drawn from one sample of a study of T-cell reconstitution after alpha-beta-depleted transplantation in children. TCRdb re-analysed the PCR reads in MiXCR, keeping a single row per CDR3 protein. The table includes about 830,000 distinct CDR3 sequences, roughly 15% detected once. The sequences come from PBMCs, mostly from graft donor cells, collected 360 days after TCRalphabeta/CD19-depleted stem cell transplant. These receptors all stem from a male patient between 10 and 17 years old who had a stem cell transplant for acute lymphoblastic leukemia, so the T cells may come from the graft donor. Both conserved end residues are part of each CDR3. D genes are given only for firm matches. For some rows the clone size is stated as once, few or many, or as a class when expanded; others skip it.

>TRBD1|TRBJ2-7|-|TRBV29-1
TGCAGCGTTGGGGACAGGGAACCCGTCTTC
CSVGDREPVF
>-|TRBJ2-3|few|TRBV7-6
TGTGCCAGCTCCTGGGAACCTAGCACAGATACGCAGTATTTT
CASSWEPSTDTQYF
>-|TRBJ2-7|few|TRBV12-3/TRBV12-4
TGTGCCAGCAGCCTCCGCGGGCCGACCTCCTACGAGCAGTACTTC
CASSLRGPTSYEQYF
>-|TRBJ2-3|-|TRBV6-1
TGTGCCAGCAGTCCTCTCCCTGGAGAGCTCCCCGGGGATACGCAGTATTTT
CASSPLPGELPGDTQYF
>-|TRBJ2-7|-|TRBV9
TGTGCCAGCGGGCCGACCTACGAGCAGTACTTC
CASGPTYEQYF
>TRBD1|TRBJ2-2|few|TRBV29-1
TGCAGCGTTGAAGATAGTATGGACAGGCCGTCCGGGGAGCTGTTTTTT
CSVEDSMDRPSGELFF
>-|TRBJ2-7|-|TRBV20-1
TGCAGTGCTAGAGATTCCGGGCAGCTGATCTACGAGCAGTACTTC
CSARDSGQLIYEQYF
>TRBD2|TRBJ2-1|few|TRBV10-3
TGTGCCATCAGTGAGTCTGGGACTAGCGGGCACAATGAGCAGTTCTTC
CAISESGTSGHNEQFF
>-|TRBJ2-3|-|TRBV5-5
TGTGCCAGCAGCTTGGGTGGACTAACCCTCAGCACAGATACGCAGTATTTT
CASSLGGLTLSTDTQYF
>TRBD1|TRBJ2-2|many|TRBV5-1
TGCGCCAGCAGCTTGGTGGGACAGGCGAACACCGGGGAGCTGTTTTTT
CASSLVGQANTGELFF
>-|TRBJ2-7|-|TRBV9
TGTGCCAGCAGCGTAGACCTTCGCCACGAGCAGTACTTC
CASSVDLRHEQYF
>TRBD1|TRBJ2-7|few|TRBV7-8
TGTGCCAGCAGCTTAGTAATAGGGGGCCTCGAGCAGTACTTC
CASSLVIGGLEQYF
>-|TRBJ1-1|many|TRBV5-1
TGCGCCAGCAGCTTGGCCTTTGGCGGTGGGACTGAAGCTTTCTTT
CASSLAFGGGTEAFF
>-|TRBJ1-1|few|TRBV6-5
TGTGCCAGCAGTCGGGGACCGTACACTGAAGCTTTCTTT
CASSRGPYTEAFF
>-|TRBJ2-7|few|TRBV12-3/TRBV12-4
TGTGCCGGCAGTTTATTTGGGAGGAGGTACGAGCAGTACTTC
CAGSLFGRRYEQYF
>-|TRBJ2-1|many|TRBV5-1
TGCGCCAGCAGCTTGGAGAGGGAAGAAAATGAGCAGTTCTTC
CASSLEREENEQFF
>-|TRBJ1-2|-|TRBV29-1
TGCAGCGTTGAAGCCAGGGGCATTACTAACTATGGCTACACCTTC
CSVEARGITNYGYTF
>TRBD2|TRBJ2-2|-|TRBV7-8
TGTGCCAGTCTCCTTAGGGGGCTAGCGGGAGCTCCTCAAAAGCTGTTTTTT
CASLLRGLAGAPQKLFF
>TRBD1|TRBJ2-7|-|TRBV29-1
TGCAGCGTGGAGACAGGGGACTCCTACGAGCAGTACTTC
CSVETGDSYEQYF
>-|TRBJ2-3|-|TRBV7-2
TGTGCCAGCAGCTTAAACGTCCTTCCGGCAGATACGCAGTATTTT
CASSLNVLPADTQYF
>TRBD2|TRBJ2-2|-|TRBV4-1
TGCGCCAGCAGCCAAGAGATAACTAGCGGGAGTCCGGTCGGGGAGCTGTTTTTT
CASSQEITSGSPVGELFF
>TRBD2|TRBJ2-1|-|TRBV6-6
TGTGCCAGACTGGGGGCTAGCGGGCCTAACAATGAGCAGTTCTTC
CARLGASGPNNEQFF
>TRBD2|TRBJ2-1|few|TRBV15
TGTGCCACCAGCAGGGGCCGGACTAGCGGTAACTCCTACAATGAGCAGTTCTTC
CATSRGRTSGNSYNEQFF
>TRBD1|TRBJ2-7|many|TRBV7-3
TGTGCCAGCAGCTCCTCGGACAGGGGCGAGCAGTACTTC
CASSSSDRGEQYF
>TRBD2|TRBJ2-2|-|TRBV9
TGTGCCAGCAGCGTAGTAGCGGGAGCGTTCGGGGAGCTGTTTTTT
CASSVVAGAFGELFF
>TRBD1|TRBJ2-7|-|TRBV12-3/TRBV12-4
TGTGCCAGCAGTTTCGCGGGACAGGGGACCTACGAGCAGTACTTC
CASSFAGQGTYEQYF
>-|TRBJ2-5|-|TRBV4-1
TGCGCCAGCAGCCAAGAGGATACAGGGCCCTGGGAGACCCAGTACTTC
CASSQEDTGPWETQYF
>-|TRBJ2-1|few|TRBV5-1
TGCGCCAGCAGCTTGGTGAGCGGGTCAAGCAATGAGCAGTTCTTC
CASSLVSGSSNEQFF
>-|TRBJ1-4|-|TRBV6-1
TGTGCCAGCAGCCCGGGACACCGAGAAAAACTGTTTTTT
CASSPGHREKLFF
>TRBD2|TRBJ2-1|few|TRBV2
TGTGCCAGCCGGGGGGCGGGAGGCATCCCTGAGCAGTTCTTC
CASRGAGGIPEQFF
>-|TRBJ2-5|few|TRBV9
TGTGCCAGCAGCGTCGTTAGCGGCCTACAAGAGACCCAGTACTTC
CASSVVSGLQETQYF
>-|TRBJ1-4|few|TRBV18
TGTGCCAGCTCACCGCTCCCCTCAAGTGAAAAACTGTTTTTT
CASSPLPSSEKLFF
>TRBD1|TRBJ1-1|-|TRBV11-2
TGTGCCAGCAGCTCACGTTTCAGGGGGCGGAATGAAGCTTTCTTT
CASSSRFRGRNEAFF
>-|TRBJ1-1|few|TRBV29-1
TGCAGCGTTGATTTTAGGGTTGGGACTGAAGCTTTCTTT
CSVDFRVGTEAFF
>TRBD2|TRBJ2-1|many|TRBV10-3
TGTGCCATCAGTGCGCTCGCTAGCGGGAGAAACAATGAGCAGTTCTTC
CAISALASGRNNEQFF
>-|TRBJ2-7|once|TRBV7-8
TGTGCCAGCCGCCTCGGGCACTCCCCCTACGAGCAGTACTTC
CASRLGHSPYEQYF
>-|TRBJ2-2|many|TRBV12-3/TRBV12-4
TGTGCCAGCAGTCCCTCGCCGACAGGATCGAACACCGGGGAGCTGTTTTTT
CASSPSPTGSNTGELFF
>-|TRBJ1-2|few|TRBV19
TGTGCCAGTAAAAAAGGAGACAGCCTGGCTAACTATGGCTACACCTTC
CASKKGDSLANYGYTF
>-|TRBJ2-7|-|TRBV10-2
TGCGCCAGCAGTGGGGACCTCTCCTACGAGCAGTACTTC
CASSGDLSYEQYF
>TRBD2|TRBJ2-5|few|TRBV3-1
TGTGCCAGCAGCCAAGTCGGGACTAGCGGGAGGCCGGTCCAAGAGACCCAGTACTTC
CASSQVGTSGRPVQETQYF
>-|TRBJ2-5|-|TRBV28
TGTGCCAGCAGTCCCGCCGGGGCCCTGGGCGGAGAGACCCAGTACTTC
CASSPAGALGGETQYF
>-|TRBJ2-7|-|TRBV15
TGTGCCACCTCCCAGGGACTTCTCTCCTACGAGCAGTACTTC
CATSQGLLSYEQYF
>TRBD2|TRBJ2-2|-|TRBV7-3
TGTGCCAGCAGCCCCCAAGGGGCGGGAGTAACCGGGGAGCTGTTTTTT
CASSPQGAGVTGELFF
>-|TRBJ2-1|many|TRBV5-1
TGCGCCAGCAGCTTGGCAGGGGGAGGGAGCTCCTACAATGAGCAGTTCTTC
CASSLAGGGSSYNEQFF
>-|TRBJ2-4|many|TRBV20-1
TGCAGTGCTGATACTCTAGCCAAAAACATTCAGTACTTC
CSADTLAKNIQYF
>-|TRBJ1-2|few|TRBV15
TGTGCCACCAGGAAGGGAGGGGTTGAATATTACGACTATGGCTACACCTTC
CATRKGGVEYYDYGYTF
>-|TRBJ2-7|-|TRBV7-2
TGTGCCAGCAGCTTAGGGAGGGAGGTCTCCTACGAGCAGTACTTC
CASSLGREVSYEQYF
>TRBD2|TRBJ2-1|few|TRBV4-1
TGCGCCAGCAGCCCATACGGACTAGCGGGATACAATGAGCAGTTCTTC
CASSPYGLAGYNEQFF
>-|TRBJ2-7|-|TRBV27
TGTGCCAGCAGTTTATCCGGTCCCATCAGCTACGAGCAGTACTTC
CASSLSGPISYEQYF
>TRBD1|TRBJ2-7|few|TRBV5-1
TGCGCCAGCAGCATCCGGGACAGATCCTACGAGCAGTACTTC
CASSIRDRSYEQYF
>TRBD2|TRBJ2-1|-|TRBV11-2
TGTGCCAGCAGCTTCCGACTAGCGGGAGTGGATGAGTTCTTC
CASSFRLAGVDEFF